This is a list of T cell receptor beta chains from one sample in a study of shared clonotypes between healthy human individuals. Method: immunoSEQ multiplex PCR; TCRdb's copy keeps in-frame clones and lacks some. The sample lists millions of clones, 93% occurring once. Sequences were obtained from naive CD4+ T cells from PBMCs. These receptor sequences come from a man in his late teens or twenties in good health. Some clones in this sample may be carry-over from other donors' samples. Both conserved end residues are part of each CDR3. The D gene is left open where the match is weak. Size is omitted from some rows. Given values are once, few, many or a class for expanded clones.

j_call v_call d_call clone_size cdr3_nt cdr3_aa
TRBJ2-2 TRBV6-4 TRBD2 - TGTGCCAGCAGTGAGACTAGCGGGAGACGGACCGGGGAGCTGTTTTTT CASSETSGRRTGELFF
TRBJ2-5 TRBV7-9 - - TGTGCCAGCAGCCACCACACCCAAGCCGTCCAAGAGACCCAGTACTTC CASSHHTQAVQETQYF
TRBJ2-3 TRBV28 TRBD1 - TGTGCCAGCAGTCCTCTGGGAAGGGGGCCCAGCACAGATACGCAGTATTTT CASSPLGRGPSTDTQYF
TRBJ2-2 TRBV5-1 - - TGCGCCAGCAGCTCCCAGACAGGATCGAACACCGGGGAGCTGTTTTTT CASSSQTGSNTGELFF
TRBJ2-1 TRBV4-2 TRBD2 - TGTGCCAGCAGCCAAGATGGCGGGAGCTCCTACAATGAGCAGTTCTTC CASSQDGGSSYNEQFF
TRBJ2-7 TRBV6-6 - - TGTGCCAGCGCCCGTAATGAGGGCGAGCAGTACTTC CASARNEGEQYF
TRBJ2-7 TRBV28 - - TGTGCCAGCAGTTTAAGGGGCTACGAGCAGTACTTC CASSLRGYEQYF
TRBJ1-1 TRBV9 TRBD1 once TGTGCCAGCAGCGTAGGGACAGGGGCCGGCACTGAAGCTTTCTTT CASSVGTGAGTEAFF
TRBJ1-5 TRBV13 TRBD1 - TGTGCCAGCAGCTTGGACAGGGATCAGCCCCAGCATTTT CASSLDRDQPQHF
TRBJ1-1 TRBV19 TRBD1 - TGTGCCAGTAGTATCCGCAGACAGGGGAGAGGGACTGAAGCTTTCTTT CASSIRRQGRGTEAFF
TRBJ1-1 TRBV5-6 - - TGTGCCAGCAGCTATCAGGGGAGGCCAGGCACTGAAGCTTTCTTT CASSYQGRPGTEAFF
TRBJ2-5 TRBV5-1 TRBD2 - TGCGCCAGCAGCTTGCTTAGCGGGGGTTTTCAAGAGACCCAGTACTTC CASSLLSGGFQETQYF
TRBJ2-5 TRBV7-2 TRBD2 - TGTGCCAGCAGCGCGAGGGGAGGGGAGACCCAGTACTTC CASSARGGETQYF
TRBJ1-5 TRBV30 - - TGTGCCTGGAGTGTAGGTAGCAATCAGCCCCAGCATTTT CAWSVGSNQPQHF
TRBJ1-1 TRBV7-9 - - TGTGCCAGCAGCTTAGTAGGGCCAGGGAACACTGAAGCTTTCTTT CASSLVGPGNTEAFF
TRBJ2-7 TRBV18 - - TGTGCCAGCTCACCATCCGGGCAGGTCTCCTACGAGCAGTACTTC CASSPSGQVSYEQYF
TRBJ1-4 TRBV6-1 TRBD1 - TGTGCCAGCAGCACAACAGGGGAAGAAAAACTGTTTTTT CASSTTGEEKLFF
TRBJ1-1 TRBV5-4 - - TGTGCCAGCAGCTCCGCCGGGGGAGGAAACACTGAAGCTTTCTTT CASSSAGGGNTEAFF
TRBJ2-7 TRBV2 TRBD1 - TGTGCCAGCAGAGGACAGGGGACCGGCGAGCAGTACTTC CASRGQGTGEQYF
TRBJ2-2 TRBV5-1 - - TGCGCCAGCAGCTTGTCCCTAAAAGACACCGGGGAGCTGTTTTTT CASSLSLKDTGELFF
TRBJ2-5 TRBV30 - - TGTGCCTGGAATTTGGGGTCTCAAGAGACCCAGTACTTC CAWNLGSQETQYF
TRBJ2-1 TRBV10-3 TRBD2 once TGTGCCATCAGCCCCCAGCGGGAGGTTGATGAGCAGTTCTTC CAISPQREVDEQFF
TRBJ2-3 TRBV7-9 - once TGTGCCAGCAGCTTACGACAGGTCCCAGATACGCAGTATTTT CASSLRQVPDTQYF
TRBJ2-3 TRBV27 TRBD2 - TGTGCCAGCAGCGCACTAGCGGGAGCCACAGATACGCAGTATTTT CASSALAGATDTQYF
TRBJ2-7 TRBV28 - - TGTGCCAGCAGTTTCCCCAGAGCCCCCTACGAGCAGTACTTC CASSFPRAPYEQYF
TRBJ2-2 TRBV6-5 TRBD1 - TGTGCCAGCAGTTTCGCCGGGACAGGATACACCGGGGAGCTGTTTTTT CASSFAGTGYTGELFF
TRBJ2-6 TRBV5-1 - - TGCGCCAGCAGCTTGGTAAAGGGAGAGGGGGCCAACGTCCTGACTTTC CASSLVKGEGANVLTF
TRBJ2-6 TRBV28 TRBD2 - TGTGCCAGCAGTTTATTGGGCAGCGGGGCTGGGGCCAACGTCCTGACTTTC CASSLLGSGAGANVLTF
TRBJ2-1 TRBV4-1 - - TGCGCCAGCAGCCAAGATCCCCAGCGTTCCTACAATGAGCAGTTCTTC CASSQDPQRSYNEQFF
TRBJ2-1 TRBV5-1 TRBD1 - TGCGCCAGCAGCTTGGGGACAGGGACCGTTGGGGAGCAGTTCTTC CASSLGTGTVGEQFF
TRBJ1-1 TRBV30 - - TGTGCCTGGAAATTCGTAGACCGTCTGAACACTGAAGCTTTCTTT CAWKFVDRLNTEAFF
TRBJ1-1 TRBV9 - - TGTGCCAGCAGCGTAGGACAGTTAGAAGCTTTCTTT CASSVGQLEAFF
TRBJ2-1 TRBV27 TRBD1 - TGTGCCAGCAGTTCTCAGACAGGGGGCGATGAGCAGTTCTTC CASSSQTGGDEQFF
TRBJ2-5 TRBV5-1 TRBD2 - TGCGCCAGCAGCGGACTAGAACAAGAGACCCAGTACTTC CASSGLEQETQYF
TRBJ2-1 TRBV6-1 - - TGTGCCAGCAGAGACCGGGACAACGCATACAATGAGCAGTTCTTC CASRDRDNAYNEQFF
TRBJ2-5 TRBV7-6 TRBD2 - TGTGCCAGCAGCTTAATGAGCGGGAGGGGGCAAGAGACCCAGTACTTC CASSLMSGRGQETQYF
TRBJ2-4 TRBV10-3 TRBD2 - TGTGCCATCAGTGAGTCGAGACTAGCGGGAGGGCCATTGGGAGCCAAAAACATTCAGTACTTC CAISESRLAGGPLGAKNIQYF
TRBJ2-3 TRBV5-1 - - TGCGCCAGCAGCTTGGATAGAAGCGGGGATACGCAGTATTTT CASSLDRSGDTQYF
TRBJ1-2 TRBV6-6 - - TGTGCCAGCAGTTCTGGGGATGGTGGCTACACCTTC CASSSGDGGYTF
TRBJ2-3 TRBV7-3 TRBD2 - TGTGCCAGCAGCTTACAGCGGGGGAGCACAGATACGCAGTATTTT CASSLQRGSTDTQYF
TRBJ2-2 TRBV29-1 TRBD2 - TGCAGCGTTGGATGGGCGGGAGAGGGCGGGGAGCTGTTTTTT CSVGWAGEGGELFF
TRBJ2-4 TRBV18 TRBD1 - TGTGCCAGCTCTCCCGGGACAGCCCAAAGGGTAGCCAAAAACATTCAGTACTTC CASSPGTAQRVAKNIQYF
TRBJ2-5 TRBV5-1 - - TGCGCCAGCAGCTTGGCCGATCAGCTAGGAGAGACCCAGTACTTC CASSLADQLGETQYF
TRBJ2-7 TRBV6-5 - - TGTGCCAGCAGTTACTATGCGGGCAGTAGCTACGAGCAGTACTTC CASSYYAGSSYEQYF
TRBJ2-7 TRBV28 - - TGTGCCAGCAGCCTAGACCCCGGGGCGCGGGAGCAGTACTTC CASSLDPGAREQYF
TRBJ2-4 TRBV4-1 - - TGCGCCAGCAGCCAGCTTGATTTTACCCCCCTAGCCAAAAACATTCAGTACTTC CASSQLDFTPLAKNIQYF
TRBJ2-7 TRBV29-1 TRBD2 - TGCAGCGTTTCCCTAGCGGGCGTGGAGCAGTACTTC CSVSLAGVEQYF
TRBJ1-5 TRBV5-1 - - TGCGCCAGCAGCTTGTTCGGTCAGTCCAATCAGCCCCAGCATTTT CASSLFGQSNQPQHF
TRBJ2-7 TRBV2 TRBD2 - TGTGCCAGCAGTGAAGACGGGAGGAGCTCCTACGAGCAGTACTTC CASSEDGRSSYEQYF
TRBJ2-5 TRBV10-3 - - TGTGCCATCAGTGCGTGGCAGGAAGAGACCCAGTACTTC CAISAWQEETQYF
TRBJ1-4 TRBV28 - - TGTGCCAGCAGTTTGGGCAGTGAAAAACTGTTTTTT CASSLGSEKLFF